This TCR beta chain was sequenced in a study of OX40 agonist ivuxolimab in advanced cancers. Study-level information: Under the entry rules, prior anti-PD-1, anti-PD-L1 or anti-CTLA-4 therapy was allowed, and 35% to 40% had some.

Regarding this clone: No antigen is known for it.

Only in-frame clones appear in the TCRdb table, and some are missing; sequencing was by immunoSEQ multiplex PCR. There are tens of thousands of clones in the sample; roughly 87% occur only once, and under 0.35% lies in the top ten. Trimming pared 7 bases from V and 0 bases from J, leaving 10 bases between. Germline assignment: CDR1 MNHEY and CDR2 SVGAGI. There are 14 residues in the CDR3. Findings and limits, study-wide: Clonal expansion from baseline to week 6 occurred in both CD4+ and CD8+ T cells.

The starting material was CD4+ or CD8+ T cells sorted from blood, obtained in a trial of the OX40 agonist ivuxolimab. The chain employs TRBV6-5 and TRBJ1-3; D call uncertain. The source is an adult with an advanced solid tumor such as melanoma, head and neck, liver or kidney cancer. Here the CDR3 reads CASTSLSSGNTIYF. CDR3 bases: TGTGCCAGCACGAGCCTTAGCTCTGGAAACACCATATATTTT.